This T cell receptor beta chain appears in the sequencing data of a study of blood T cell repertoires in COVID-19. Study summary: The analysed material was cDNA or gDNA that came from T cells, B-cell-depleted T cells, or PBMCs.

Followed longitudinally, the Seattle patients had been enrolled during active infection. Per the authors' pipeline: Amplified reference gene primers provided the basis for estimating nucleated cell counts. TCRdb's table, derived via immunoSEQ multiplex PCR, lists solely in-frame clones and lacks some. The V and J calls and the clone size are those of that table, but D and trimming were determined from the DNA. Of 30,000 to 40,000 clones detected, roughly 84% appear once; the ten largest clones hold around 1.6%. Sequencing was done on a sample of peripheral blood. The clonotype originates from a man in his fifties or sixties with COVID-19, enrolled during active disease.

The CDR3 is CATQSLSGANVLTF. The CDR3 nucleotides are TGTGCCACTCAAAGCCTATCTGGGGCCAACGTCCTGACTTTC. J is TRBJ2-6 and V is TRBV27; D not certain. V lost 10 bases, J lost 1 base, and 11 bases lay in between. This CDR3 spans 14 amino acids. CDR1 and CDR2 from the germline V gene are MNHEY and SMNVEV (reference sequence).